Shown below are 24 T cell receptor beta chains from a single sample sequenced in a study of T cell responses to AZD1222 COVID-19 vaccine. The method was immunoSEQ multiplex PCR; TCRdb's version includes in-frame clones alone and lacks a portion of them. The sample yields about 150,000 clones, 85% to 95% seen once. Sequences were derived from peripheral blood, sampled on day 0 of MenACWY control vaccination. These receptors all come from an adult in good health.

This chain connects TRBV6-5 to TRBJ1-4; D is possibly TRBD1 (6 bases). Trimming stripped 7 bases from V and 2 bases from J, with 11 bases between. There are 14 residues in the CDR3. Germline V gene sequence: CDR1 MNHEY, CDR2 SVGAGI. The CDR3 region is CASTQGYTNEKLFF. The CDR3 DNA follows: TGTGCCAGCACTCAGGGGTACACTAATGAAAAACTGTTTTTT.

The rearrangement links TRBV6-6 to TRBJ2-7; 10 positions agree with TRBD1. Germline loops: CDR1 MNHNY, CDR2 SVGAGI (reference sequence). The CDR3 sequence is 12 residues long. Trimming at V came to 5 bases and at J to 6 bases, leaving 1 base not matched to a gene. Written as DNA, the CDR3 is TGTGCCAGCAGTGACAGGGGGCGCGAGCAGTACTTC. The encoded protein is CASSDRGREQYF.

CDR3 DNA: TGTGCCAGCAGCCCCGGGACAGCTAAGATAGAGACCCAGTACTTC. This codes for CASSPGTAKIETQYF. V usage is TRBV6-5 and J usage is TRBJ2-5, with 7 nucleotides matching TRBD1. In germline, CDR1 is MNHEY, CDR2 SVGAGI. The V gene end was trimmed by 6 bases and the J gene end by 4 bases; junction bases not matched to a gene: 11. This CDR3 contains 15 residues.

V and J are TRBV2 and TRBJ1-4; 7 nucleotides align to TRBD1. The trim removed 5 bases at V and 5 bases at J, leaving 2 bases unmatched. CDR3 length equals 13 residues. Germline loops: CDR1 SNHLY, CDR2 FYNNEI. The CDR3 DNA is TGTGCCAGCAGTACACAGGGGAATGAAAAACTGTTTTTT. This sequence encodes CASSTQGNEKLFF.

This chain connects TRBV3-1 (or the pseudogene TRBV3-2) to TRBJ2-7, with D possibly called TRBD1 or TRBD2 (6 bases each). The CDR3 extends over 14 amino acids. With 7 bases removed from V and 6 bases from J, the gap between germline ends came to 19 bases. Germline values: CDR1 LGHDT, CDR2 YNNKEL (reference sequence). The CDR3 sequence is CASTLRGASGEQYF. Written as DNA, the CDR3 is TGTGCCAGCACCCTGAGGGGGGCCTCTGGCGAGCAGTACTTC.

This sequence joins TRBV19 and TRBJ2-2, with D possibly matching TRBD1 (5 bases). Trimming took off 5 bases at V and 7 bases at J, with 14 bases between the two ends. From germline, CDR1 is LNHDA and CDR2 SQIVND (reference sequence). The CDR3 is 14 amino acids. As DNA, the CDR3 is TGTGCCAGTAGTCGGACACAGAGTAACGGGGAGCTGTTTTTT. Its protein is CASSRTQSNGELFF.

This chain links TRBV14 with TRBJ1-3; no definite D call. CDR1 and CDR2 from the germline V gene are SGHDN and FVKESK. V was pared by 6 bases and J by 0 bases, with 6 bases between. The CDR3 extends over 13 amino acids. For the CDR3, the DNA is TGTGCCAGCAGGAGGGTCTCTGGAAACACCATATATTTT. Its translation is CASRRVSGNTIYF.

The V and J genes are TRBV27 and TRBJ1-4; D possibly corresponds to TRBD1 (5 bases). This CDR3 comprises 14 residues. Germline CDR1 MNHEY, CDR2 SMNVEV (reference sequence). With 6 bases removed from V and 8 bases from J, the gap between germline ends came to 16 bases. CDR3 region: CASSPRGAWEKLFF. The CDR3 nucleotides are TGTGCCAGCAGCCCTAGGGGCGCCTGGGAAAAACTGTTTTTT.

The CDR3: CATSDRQPNQPQHF. The DNA of the CDR3 is TGTGCCACCAGTGATAGGCAGCCCAATCAGCCCCAGCATTTT. The chain has TRBV24-1 and TRBJ1-5; the D is unclear. Germline V CDR1 and CDR2: KGHDR, SFDVKD. The CDR3 covers 14 residues. Trimming took off 3 bases at V and 3 bases at J, with 8 bases between the two ends.

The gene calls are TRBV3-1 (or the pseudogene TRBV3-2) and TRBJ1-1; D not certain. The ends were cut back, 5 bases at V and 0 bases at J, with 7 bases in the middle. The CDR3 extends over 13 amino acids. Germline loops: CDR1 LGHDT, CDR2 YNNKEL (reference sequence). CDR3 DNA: TGTGCCAGCAGCTACATCATGAACACTGAAGCTTTCTTT. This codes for CASSYIMNTEAFF.

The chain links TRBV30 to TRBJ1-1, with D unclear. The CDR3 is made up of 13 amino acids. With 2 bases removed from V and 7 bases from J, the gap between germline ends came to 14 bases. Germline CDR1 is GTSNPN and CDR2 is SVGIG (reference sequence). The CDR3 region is CAWSTYTEGEAFF. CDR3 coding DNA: TGTGCCTGGAGTACCTATACGGAGGGTGAAGCTTTCTTT.

Written as DNA, the CDR3 is TGTGCCAGTAGTATAAGAGGGGGGTCTCAGCCCCAGCATTTT. Protein sequence: CASSIRGGSQPQHF. This chain links TRBV19 with TRBJ1-5; D might be TRBD1 (6 bases). V lost 2 bases, J lost 6 bases, and 11 bases lay in between. CDR1 is LNHDA, CDR2 SQIVND, per germline (reference sequence). There are 14 residues in the CDR3.

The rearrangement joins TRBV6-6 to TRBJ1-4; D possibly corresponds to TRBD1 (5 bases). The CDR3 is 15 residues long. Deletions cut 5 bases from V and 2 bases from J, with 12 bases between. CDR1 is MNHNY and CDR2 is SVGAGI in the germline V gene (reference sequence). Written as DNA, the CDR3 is TGTGCCAGCAGTCCCGTGGGGGGGACTAATGAAAAACTGTTTTTT. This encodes CASSPVGGTNEKLFF.

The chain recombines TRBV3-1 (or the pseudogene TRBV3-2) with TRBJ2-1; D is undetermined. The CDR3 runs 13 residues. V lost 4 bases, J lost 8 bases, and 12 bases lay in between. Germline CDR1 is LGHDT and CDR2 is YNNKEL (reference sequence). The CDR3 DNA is TGTGCCAGCAGCCCCGGCTGGGTGTATGAGCAGTTCTTC. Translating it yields CASSPGWVYEQFF.

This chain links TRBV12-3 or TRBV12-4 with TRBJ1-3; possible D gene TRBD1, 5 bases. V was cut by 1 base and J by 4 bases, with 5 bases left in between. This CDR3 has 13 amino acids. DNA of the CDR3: TGTGCCAGCAGTTTAGGACAGGGAAACACCATATATTTT. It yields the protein CASSLGQGNTIYF.

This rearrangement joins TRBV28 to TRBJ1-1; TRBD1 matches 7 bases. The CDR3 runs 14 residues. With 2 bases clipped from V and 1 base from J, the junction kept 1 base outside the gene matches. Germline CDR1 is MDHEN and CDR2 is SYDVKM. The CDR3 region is CASSLGQENTEAFF. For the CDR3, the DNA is TGTGCCAGCAGTTTAGGACAGGAGAACACTGAAGCTTTCTTT.

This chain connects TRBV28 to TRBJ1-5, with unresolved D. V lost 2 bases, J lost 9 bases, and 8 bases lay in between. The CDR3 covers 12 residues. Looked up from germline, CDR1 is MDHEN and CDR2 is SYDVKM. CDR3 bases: TGTGCCAGCAGTTTACCCCGTGGGCCCCAGCATTTT. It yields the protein CASSLPRGPQHF.

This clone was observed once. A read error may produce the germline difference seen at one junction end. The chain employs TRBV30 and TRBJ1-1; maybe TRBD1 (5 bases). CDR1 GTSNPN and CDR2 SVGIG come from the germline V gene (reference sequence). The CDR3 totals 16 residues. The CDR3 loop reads CAWSVSPIRQGTEAFF. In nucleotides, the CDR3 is TGTGCCTGGAGTGTATCCCCCATACGGCAGGGAACTGAAGCCTTCTTT.

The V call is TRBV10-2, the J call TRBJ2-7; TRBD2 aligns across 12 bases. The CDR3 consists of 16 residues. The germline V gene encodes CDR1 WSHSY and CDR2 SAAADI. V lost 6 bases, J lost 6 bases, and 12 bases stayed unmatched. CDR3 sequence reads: CASSWGMTSGSTEQYF. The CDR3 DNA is TGCGCCAGCAGCTGGGGGATGACTAGCGGGAGTACCGAGCAGTACTTC.

CDR3 residues: CASSPGGGQTNQPQHF. The CDR3 DNA sequence: TGTGCCAGCAGCCCCGGTGGGGGACAGACTAATCAGCCCCAGCATTTT. The V and J genes are TRBV7-8 and TRBJ1-5; 7 nucleotides agree with TRBD1. After removal of 5 bases from V and 4 bases from J, the junction contained 11 bases not matched to a gene. The CDR3 runs to 16 residues. Germline values: CDR1 SGHVS, CDR2 FQNEAQ.

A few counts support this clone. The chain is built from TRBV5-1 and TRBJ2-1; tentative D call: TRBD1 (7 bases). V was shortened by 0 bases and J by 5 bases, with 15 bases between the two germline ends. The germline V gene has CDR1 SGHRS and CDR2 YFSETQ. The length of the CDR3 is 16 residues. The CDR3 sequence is CASSLEGGGHHNEQFF. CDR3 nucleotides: TGCGCCAGCAGCTTGGAAGGAGGGGGCCATCACAATGAGCAGTTCTTC. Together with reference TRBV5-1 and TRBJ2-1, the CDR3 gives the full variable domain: KAGVTQTPRYLIKTRGQQVTLSCSPISGHRSVSWYQQTPGQGLQFLFEYFSETQRNKGNFPGRFSGRQFSNSRSEMNVSTLELGDSALYLCASSLEGGGHHNEQFFGPGTRLTVL.

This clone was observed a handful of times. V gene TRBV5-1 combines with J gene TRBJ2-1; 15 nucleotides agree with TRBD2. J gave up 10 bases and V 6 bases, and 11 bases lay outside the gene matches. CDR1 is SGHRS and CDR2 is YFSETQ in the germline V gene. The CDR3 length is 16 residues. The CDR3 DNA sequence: TGCGCCAGCACCACTCGGACTAGCGGGGGGGCCAGGGAGCAGTTCTTC. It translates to CASTTRTSGGAREQFF.

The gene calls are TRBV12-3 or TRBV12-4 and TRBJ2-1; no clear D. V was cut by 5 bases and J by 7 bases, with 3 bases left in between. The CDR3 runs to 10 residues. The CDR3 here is CASSRNEQFF. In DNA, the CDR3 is TGTGCCAGCAGTAGAAATGAGCAGTTCTTC.

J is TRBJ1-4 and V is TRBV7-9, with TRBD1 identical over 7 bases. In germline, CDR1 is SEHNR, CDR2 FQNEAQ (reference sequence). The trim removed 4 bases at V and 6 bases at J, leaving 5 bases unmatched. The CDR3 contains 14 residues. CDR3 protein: CASSSRGADEKLFF. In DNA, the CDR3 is TGTGCCAGCAGCTCCAGGGGGGCTGATGAAAAACTGTTTTTT.